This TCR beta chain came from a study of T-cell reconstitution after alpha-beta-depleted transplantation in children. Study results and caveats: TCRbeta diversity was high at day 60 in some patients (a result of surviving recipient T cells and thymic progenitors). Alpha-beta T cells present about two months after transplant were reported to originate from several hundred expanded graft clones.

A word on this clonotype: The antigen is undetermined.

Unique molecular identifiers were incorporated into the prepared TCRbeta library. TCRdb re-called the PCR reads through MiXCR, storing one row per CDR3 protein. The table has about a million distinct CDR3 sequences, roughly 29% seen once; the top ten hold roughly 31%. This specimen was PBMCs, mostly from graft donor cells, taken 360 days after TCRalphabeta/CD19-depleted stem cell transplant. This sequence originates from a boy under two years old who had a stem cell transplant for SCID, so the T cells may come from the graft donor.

DNA of the CDR3: TGCGCCAGCAGCCAAGTTGTGGCCTACAATGAGCAGTTCTTC. Amino acids: CASSQVVAYNEQFF. The chain joins TRBV4-1 to TRBJ2-1, with D unresolved. CDR1 MGHRA and CDR2 YSYEKL come from the germline V gene. CDR3 size: 14 residues. With 1 base removed from V and 2 bases from J, the gap between germline ends came to 6 bases.